This TCR beta chain was retrieved from a study of T cell changes during pregnancy in multiple sclerosis. In germline, CDR1 is SNHLY, CDR2 FYNNEI. The CDR3 length is 12 residues. Deletions cut 7 bases from V and 5 bases from J, with 12 bases between. This clone was detected only a few times. The protocol was immunoSEQ multiplex PCR, while the TCRdb copy is restricted to in-frame clones and leaves out a portion. The sample lists roughly 60,000 clones, roughly 91% occurring once. V gene TRBV2 combines with J gene TRBJ2-7; D remains unclear. This clonotype originated in a female donor in good health, enrolled as a control in a pregnancy study. The sequencing used peripheral blood, collected in the second trimester of pregnancy. The CDR3 here is CASKESRNEQYF. DNA of the CDR3: TGTGCCAGCAAGGAGAGTCGGAACGAGCAGTACTTC.